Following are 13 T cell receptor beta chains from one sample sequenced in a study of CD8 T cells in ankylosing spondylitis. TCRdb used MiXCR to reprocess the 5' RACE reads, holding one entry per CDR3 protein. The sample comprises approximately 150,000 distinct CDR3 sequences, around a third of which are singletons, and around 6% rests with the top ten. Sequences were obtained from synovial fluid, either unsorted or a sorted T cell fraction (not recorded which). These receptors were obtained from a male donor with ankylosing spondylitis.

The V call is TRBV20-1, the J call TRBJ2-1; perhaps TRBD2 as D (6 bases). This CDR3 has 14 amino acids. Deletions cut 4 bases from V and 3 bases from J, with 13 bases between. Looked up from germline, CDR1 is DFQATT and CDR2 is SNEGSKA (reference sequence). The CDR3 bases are TGCAGTGCTAACGGAGGGCTAGGCTACAATGAGCAGTTCTTC. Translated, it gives CSANGGLGYNEQFF.

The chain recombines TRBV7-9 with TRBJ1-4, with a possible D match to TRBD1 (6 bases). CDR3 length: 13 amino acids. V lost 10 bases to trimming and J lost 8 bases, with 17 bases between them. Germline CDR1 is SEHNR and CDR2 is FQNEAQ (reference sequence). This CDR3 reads CATSNRALEKLFF. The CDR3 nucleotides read TGTGCCACTTCGAACAGGGCGCTCGAAAAACTGTTTTTT.

For the CDR3, the DNA is TGTGCCAGCAGACCCTACCCCGAGAGCTCCTATAATTCACCCCTCCACTTT. It is translated as CASRPYPESSYNSPLHF. The chain uses TRBV6-1 and TRBJ1-6; D not certain. This CDR3 is built from 17 residues. Trimming took 6 bases from V and 0 from J, leaving 15 bases between them. Germline-derived CDR1 and CDR2 are MNHNS and SASEGT.

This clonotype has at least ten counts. The CDR3 sequence: CASRKGPSYGYTF. Here the CDR3 DNA reads TGTGCCAGCAGGAAGGGACCTTCATATGGCTACACCTTC. The chain recombines TRBV25-1 with TRBJ1-2, with D possibly TRBD1 on 5 matching bases. V was cut by 6 bases and J by 5 bases, with 13 bases left in between. Germline-derived CDR1 and CDR2 are MGHDK and SYGVNS. The CDR3 has 13 amino acids.

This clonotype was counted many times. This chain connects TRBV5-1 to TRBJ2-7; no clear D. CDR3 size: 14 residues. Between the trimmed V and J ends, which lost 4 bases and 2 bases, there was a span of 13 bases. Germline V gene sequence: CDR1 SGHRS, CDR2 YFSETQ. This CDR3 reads CASSPTGPTYEQYF. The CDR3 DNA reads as TGCGCCAGCAGCCCCACCGGGCCTACCTACGAGCAGTACTTC.

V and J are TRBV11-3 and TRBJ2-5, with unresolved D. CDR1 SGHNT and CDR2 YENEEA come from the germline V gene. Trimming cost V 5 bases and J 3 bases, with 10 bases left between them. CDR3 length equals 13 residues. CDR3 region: CASSPGSEETQYF. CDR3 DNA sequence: TGTGCCAGCAGCCCCGGGTCCGAAGAGACCCAGTACTTC. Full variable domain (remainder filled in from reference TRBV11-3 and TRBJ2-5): EAGVVQSPRYKIIEKKQPVAFWCNPISGHNTLYWYLQNLGQGPELLIRYENEEAVDDSQLPKDRFSAERLKGVDSTLKIQPAELGDSAVYLCASSPGSEETQYFGPGTRLLVL.

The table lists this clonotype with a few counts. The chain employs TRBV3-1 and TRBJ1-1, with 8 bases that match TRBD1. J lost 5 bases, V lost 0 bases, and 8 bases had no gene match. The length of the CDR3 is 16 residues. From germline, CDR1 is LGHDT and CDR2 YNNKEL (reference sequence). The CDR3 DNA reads TGTGCCAGCAGCCAAGAAGCGGCCAGGGGGCGAACTGAAGCTTTCTTT. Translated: CASSQEAARGRTEAFF.

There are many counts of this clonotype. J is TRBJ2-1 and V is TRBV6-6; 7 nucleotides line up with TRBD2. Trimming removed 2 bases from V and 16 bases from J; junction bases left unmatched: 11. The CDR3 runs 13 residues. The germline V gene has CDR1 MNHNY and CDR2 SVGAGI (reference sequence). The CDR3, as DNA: TGTGCCAGCAGTTACGCGGGGGAGGGACTCCTTTTCTTC. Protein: CASSYAGEGLLFF.

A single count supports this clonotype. This CDR3 is CASRGWTAPFQYF. CDR3 coding DNA: TGTGCCAGCAGGGGATGGACAGCCCCCTTTCAGTATTTT. The V gene is TRBV27, the J gene TRBJ2-3, with D maybe TRBD1 (6 bases). Germline V lookup: CDR1 MNHEY, CDR2 SMNVEV (reference sequence). V lost 6 bases and J 12 bases, leaving 19 bases between the germline ends. This CDR3 contains 13 residues.

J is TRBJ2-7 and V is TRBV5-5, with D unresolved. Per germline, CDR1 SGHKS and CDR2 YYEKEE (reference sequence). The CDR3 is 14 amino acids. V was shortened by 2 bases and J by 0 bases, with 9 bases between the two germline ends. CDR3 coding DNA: TGTGCCAGCAGCTTTTGGACGGACTCCTACGAGCAGTACTTC. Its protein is CASSFWTDSYEQYF.

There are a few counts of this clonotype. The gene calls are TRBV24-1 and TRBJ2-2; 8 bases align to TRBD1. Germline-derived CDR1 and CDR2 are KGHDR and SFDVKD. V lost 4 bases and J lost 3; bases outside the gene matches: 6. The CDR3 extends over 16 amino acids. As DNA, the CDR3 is TGTGCCACCAGTGAGACATGGACAGGGCACACCGGGGAGCTGTTTTTT. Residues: CATSETWTGHTGELFF.

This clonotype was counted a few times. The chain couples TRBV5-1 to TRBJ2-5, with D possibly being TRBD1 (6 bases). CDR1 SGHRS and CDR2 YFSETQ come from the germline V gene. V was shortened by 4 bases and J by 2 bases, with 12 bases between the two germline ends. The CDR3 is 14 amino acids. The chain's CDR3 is CASSHNRDQETQYF. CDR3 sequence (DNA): TGCGCCAGCAGCCATAACAGGGATCAAGAGACCCAGTACTTC.

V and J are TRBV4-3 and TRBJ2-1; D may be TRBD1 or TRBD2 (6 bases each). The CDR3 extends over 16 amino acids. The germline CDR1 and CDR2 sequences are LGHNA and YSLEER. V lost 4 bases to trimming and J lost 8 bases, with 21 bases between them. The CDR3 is CASSRDLGGGSDEQFF. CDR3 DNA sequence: TGCGCCAGCAGCCGAGATCTAGGAGGGGGGAGTGATGAGCAGTTCTTC.